These 15 T cell receptor beta chains originate from one sample sequenced in a study of T cell responses to AZD1222 COVID-19 vaccine. Using immunoSEQ multiplex PCR, the repertoire was profiled, and TCRdb retains in-frame clones only, with some absent. The repertoire holds 80,000 to 85,000 clones, approximately 90% seen once, with roughly 8% in the top ten. The starting material was peripheral blood, obtained 28 days after the second AZD1222 dose. These receptors all come from an adult who received the AZD1222 COVID-19 vaccine.

The V and J genes are TRBV5-1 and TRBJ1-3, with 12 bases fitting TRBD1. Germline V lookup: CDR1 SGHRS, CDR2 YFSETQ. CDR3 size: 14 residues. The J segment lost 7 bases and the V segment lost 4 bases, leaving 3 bases of the junction unmatched. The CDR3 loop is CASSIGTGGNTIYF. CDR3 in DNA: TGCGCCAGCAGCATAGGGACAGGGGGCAACACCATATATTTT.

The chain recombines TRBV7-9 with TRBJ1-2; the D gene is possibly TRBD1 (5 bases). The CDR3 covers 12 residues. V gave up 5 bases and J gave up 5 bases, with 9 bases separating them. The V gene's germline CDR1 is SEHNR and CDR2 FQNEAQ (reference sequence). CDR3 protein: CASSRGPYGYTF. The DNA of the CDR3 is TGTGCCAGCAGCAGGGGCCCTTATGGCTACACCTTC. Together with reference TRBV7-9 and TRBJ1-2, the CDR3 gives the full variable domain: DTGVSQNPRHKITKRGQNVTFRCDPISEHNRLYWYRQTLGQGPEFLTYFQNEAQLEKSRLLSDRFSAERPKGSFSTLEIQRTEQGDSAMYLCASSRGPYGYTFGSGTRLTVV.

The chain recombines TRBV3-1 (or the pseudogene TRBV3-2) with TRBJ1-6; possible D gene TRBD1, 5 bases. V dropped 0 bases and J dropped 8 bases, with 11 bases sitting between them. The CDR3 has 15 amino acids. Germline values: CDR1 LGHDT, CDR2 YNNKEL (reference sequence). The CDR3 spells CASSQDSQGDSPLHF. The CDR3 DNA reads as TGTGCCAGCAGCCAAGATTCCCAGGGAGATTCACCCCTCCACTTT.

The V gene is TRBV6-2 or TRBV6-3, the J gene TRBJ2-3; 9 bases agree with TRBD2. Per the germline V gene, CDR1 is MNHEY and CDR2 is SVGEGT. The CDR3 extends over 16 amino acids. J lost 3 bases, V lost 4 bases, and 8 bases had no gene match. The CDR3 DNA follows: TGTGCCAGCAGTTTTTCCCGACTAGCGGCTACAGATACGCAGTATTTT. Protein: CASSFSRLAATDTQYF.

V is TRBV7-2 and J is TRBJ1-1; a possible D gene is TRBD1 (5 bases). The germline V and J ends were trimmed by 3 bases and 8 bases, with 16 bases remaining between them. Germline V gene sequence: CDR1 SGHTA, CDR2 FQGNSA. This CDR3 has 14 residues. As DNA, the CDR3 is TGTGCCAGCAGCTTGGCCCGAGGGGAGAGGGAAGCTTTCTTT. The encoded protein is CASSLARGEREAFF.

This clone was picked up one time. The gene calls are TRBV2 and TRBJ1-1, with D unclear. Germline V CDR1 and CDR2: SNHLY, FYNNEI. The V end was cut by 5 bases, the J end by 1 base, with 8 bases between. The CDR3 is 13 residues long. The CDR3 sequence is CASSSGRNTEAFF. The CDR3 DNA follows: TGTGCCAGCAGTTCCGGGAGGAACACTGAAGCTTTCTTT.

J is TRBJ1-5 and V is TRBV29-1; possible D gene TRBD1, 5 bases. The CDR3 is 14 residues long. Trimming pared 5 bases from V and 4 bases from J, leaving 15 bases between. Per germline, CDR1 SQVTM and CDR2 ANQGSEA. The CDR3, as DNA: TGCAGCGTTTGGGACCGCACTCAAAATCAGCCCCAGCATTTT. Its protein is CSVWDRTQNQPQHF.

The chain recombines TRBV9 with TRBJ2-5; D is unclear. Between the trimmed V and J ends, which lost 4 bases and 5 bases, there was a span of 12 bases. This CDR3 comprises 13 residues. The germline V gene encodes CDR1 SGDLS and CDR2 YYNGEE. CDR3 sequence (DNA): TGTGCCAGCAGCACAAACCTCATGGAGACCCAGTACTTC. Protein sequence: CASSTNLMETQYF.

This rearrangement joins TRBV15 to TRBJ2-7; no reliable D call. CDR1 and CDR2 from the germline V gene are LNHNV and YYDKDF (reference sequence). The CDR3 sequence is 14 residues long. Trimming left V 1 base short and J 3 bases short, with 10 bases between. For the CDR3, the DNA is TGTGCCACCAGCAGAGCGGGTACGGTCTACGAGCAGTACTTC. Amino acids: CATSRAGTVYEQYF.

V usage is TRBV5-5 and J usage is TRBJ1-2, with 8 nucleotides matching TRBD1. J gave up 4 bases and V 4 bases, and 6 bases lay outside the gene matches. This CDR3 comprises 14 residues. Germline loops: CDR1 SGHKS, CDR2 YYEKEE (reference sequence). The CDR3 loop reads CASSPGQALYGYTF. The DNA of the CDR3 is TGTGCCAGCAGCCCGGGACAGGCGCTCTATGGCTACACCTTC.

The chain combines TRBV5-4 with TRBJ2-5, with 9 bases that match TRBD2. V dropped 9 bases and J dropped 2; count of bases not matched to a gene: 5. Germline lookup yields CDR1 SGHNT and CDR2 YYREEE (reference sequence). The CDR3 runs to 13 residues. The CDR3 sequence: CAIPLAGQETQYF. The CDR3 DNA reads as TGTGCCATCCCTCTAGCGGGGCAAGAGACCCAGTACTTC. The full variable domain, with the rest looked up from reference TRBV5-4 and TRBJ2-5, is ETGVTQSPTHLIKTRGQQVTLRCSSQSGHNTVSWYQQALGQGPQFIFQYYREEENGRGNFPPRFSGLQFPNYSSELNVNALELDDSALYLCAIPLAGQETQYFGPGTRLLVL.

V usage is TRBV6-5 and J usage is TRBJ2-7; no reliable D call. There are 15 residues in the CDR3. V lost 0 bases and J 2 bases, leaving 11 bases between the germline ends. The germline CDR1 and CDR2 sequences are MNHEY and SVGAGI. The CDR3 DNA reads TGTGCCAGCAGTTACTCTATGACCGAGACCTACGAGCAGTACTTC. Residues: CASSYSMTETYEQYF.

The V and J genes are TRBV19 and TRBJ2-1; 11 bases match TRBD2. The CDR3 is 16 amino acids. Per germline, CDR1 LNHDA and CDR2 SQIVND (reference sequence). With V trimmed by 0 bases and J by 7 bases, 5 bases remained unmatched. The CDR3 coding sequence is TGTGCCAGTAGTATAGATGGGTCTAGCGGGAGGAATGAGCAGTTCTTC. Translating it yields CASSIDGSSGRNEQFF.

The J gene is TRBJ2-2, the V gene TRBV27; TRBD2 aligns across 11 bases. The junction had 5 bases not matched to a gene; V was cut back by 6 bases and J by 5 bases. CDR3 length: 15 residues. Germline-derived CDR1 and CDR2 are MNHEY and SMNVEV (reference sequence). CDR3 protein: CASSKSSGRTGELFF. The DNA for the CDR3 is TGTGCCAGCAGCAAGTCTAGCGGGAGGACCGGGGAGCTGTTTTTT.

The rearrangement uses TRBV15 and TRBJ1-1; D may be TRBD1 (6 bases). V was cut by 4 bases and J by 9 bases, with 21 bases left in between. In germline, CDR1 is LNHNV, CDR2 YYDKDF (reference sequence). This CDR3 has 15 residues. CDR3 nucleotides: TGTGCCACCAGCACCAGAGACCGGACAGCAGGGAAAGCTTTCTTT. Translated: CATSTRDRTAGKAFF.